The 17 T cell receptor beta chains listed next were all sequenced from one sample in a study of CD8 T cells in Susac syndrome. The RNA input was about 0.5 to 1 ug, and it was reverse transcribed with random hexamers. Via MiXCR, TCRdb re-called the immunoSEQ multiplex PCR reads, giving one row per CDR3 protein. Of about 180,000 distinct CDR3 sequences detected, roughly 96% appear once; the ten largest clones hold 0.15% to 0.2%. Sequenced sample: CD8+ T cells from PBMCs. The receptors shown here come from a human donor with multiple sclerosis.

The chain has TRBV9 and TRBJ2-1; D is unresolved. Germline V gene sequence: CDR1 SGDLS, CDR2 YYNGEE. The V and J ends lost 0 bases and 6 bases respectively, with 4 bases between them. The CDR3 has 12 residues. CDR3 residues: CASSVAPNEQFF. For the CDR3, the DNA is TGTGCCAGCAGCGTAGCCCCCAATGAGCAGTTCTTC.

The chain recombines TRBV20-1 with TRBJ2-7; 9 bases map to TRBD2. After removal of 1 base from V and 3 bases from J, the junction contained 4 bases not matched to a gene. This CDR3 spans 14 amino acids. The germline gives CDR1 DFQATT, CDR2 SNEGSKA (reference sequence). The CDR3 DNA sequence: TGCAGTGCTAGAGGGACTAGCGCAAACTACGAGCAGTACTTC. This codes for CSARGTSANYEQYF.

The V and J genes are TRBV29-1 and TRBJ2-1; D uncertain. CDR1 and CDR2 (germline): SQVTM, ANQGSEA. V dropped 4 bases and J dropped 9 bases, with 7 bases sitting between them. The length of the CDR3 is 10 residues. The CDR3 region is CSVGSGEQFF. DNA of the CDR3: TGCAGCGTTGGTTCCGGTGAGCAGTTCTTC.

This clonotype was recorded only once. This chain connects TRBV15 to TRBJ1-5, with D possibly TRBD1 on 5 matching bases. The CDR3 totals 16 residues. The V end was cut by 3 bases, the J end by 3 bases, with 15 bases between. Germline V gene lookup returns CDR1 LNHNV and CDR2 YYDKDF (reference sequence). The CDR3 protein is CATSRGGVSINQPQHF. The CDR3 coding sequence is TGTGCCACCAGCAGGGGAGGGGTTTCGATCAATCAGCCCCAGCATTTT.

The V and J genes are TRBV5-1 and TRBJ2-7; no definite D call. V was shortened by 3 bases and J by 3 bases, with 13 bases between the two germline ends. The CDR3 is 14 residues long. The germline V gene encodes CDR1 SGHRS and CDR2 YFSETQ. For the CDR3, the DNA is TGCGCCAGCAGCTGCAATAGGACCGACTACGAGCAGTACTTC. Its translation is CASSCNRTDYEQYF.

The table lists this clonotype with a count of one. The V and J genes are TRBV29-1 and TRBJ2-1; TRBD1 matches at 9 bases. V shed 4 bases, J shed 9 bases, and the junction held 13 bases outside the gene matches. This CDR3 region has 15 residues. CDR1 is SQVTM and CDR2 is ANQGSEA in the germline V gene. CDR3 coding DNA: TGCAGCGTTGGCGTCCCCCACAGGGGGCTTGGTGAGCAGTTCTTC. Its protein product is CSVGVPHRGLGEQFF.

The CDR3 bases are TGTGCCAGCAGCTTATTAAGGTGGCTAGCGGGTCGGGAGCAGTACTTC. Protein: CASSLLRWLAGREQYF. V usage is TRBV7-8 and J usage is TRBJ2-7; 8 nucleotides line up with TRBD2. The V gene end was trimmed by 2 bases and the J gene end by 7 bases; junction bases not matched to a gene: 13. Per the germline V gene, CDR1 is SGHVS and CDR2 is FQNEAQ. CDR3 length equals 16 residues. Combining the CDR3 with reference TRBV7-8 and TRBJ2-7 gives the whole variable domain GAGVSQSPRYKVAKRGQDVALRCDPISGHVSLFWYQQALGQGPEFLTYFQNEAQLDKSGLPSDRFFAERPEGSVSTLKIQRTQQEDSAVYLCASSLLRWLAGREQYFGPGTRLTVT.

The chain uses TRBV11-3 and TRBJ1-2; D is undetermined. The CDR3 runs to 16 residues. Per germline, CDR1 SGHNT and CDR2 YENEEA. The V end lost 3 bases, the J end lost 5 bases, and 19 bases lay between the germline ends. The CDR3 region is CASSFGFSAARYGYTF. The CDR3 nucleotides are TGTGCCAGCAGCTTCGGATTTTCGGCGGCGAGGTATGGCTACACCTTC. Based on the CDR3 plus reference TRBV11-3 and TRBJ1-2, the full variable domain is EAGVVQSPRYKIIEKKQPVAFWCNPISGHNTLYWYLQNLGQGPELLIRYENEEAVDDSQLPKDRFSAERLKGVDSTLKIQPAELGDSAVYLCASSFGFSAARYGYTFGSGTRLTVV.

CDR3: CASSHREPKNIQYF. CDR3 nucleotide sequence: TGTGCCAGCAGCCACAGGGAACCGAAAAACATTCAGTACTTC. The chain uses TRBV7-9 and TRBJ2-4; weak D call: TRBD1 (6 bases). This CDR3 region has 14 residues. V lost 5 bases and J 4 bases, leaving 12 bases between the germline ends. CDR1 SEHNR and CDR2 FQNEAQ come from the germline V gene (reference sequence).

This clonotype was counted a single time. The chain links TRBV6-5 to TRBJ1-2; no clear D. Trimming stripped 5 bases from V and 7 bases from J, with 20 bases between. This CDR3 has 15 residues. Germline CDR1 is MNHEY and CDR2 is SVGAGI. The CDR3 region has the DNA TGTGCCAGCAGTGCCGGGTCACACGGACTCTCTGGCTACACCTTC. Encoded protein: CASSAGSHGLSGYTF.

The rearrangement uses TRBV7-9 and TRBJ2-3; TRBD1 matches at 7 bases. The trim removed 4 bases at V and 1 base at J, leaving 8 bases unmatched. Germline CDR1 is SEHNR and CDR2 is FQNEAQ (reference sequence). This CDR3 is 16 amino acids long. CDR3 nucleotide sequence: TGTGCCAGCAGCTCCAACAGGGGTTTGGGCACAGATACGCAGTATTTT. It translates to CASSSNRGLGTDTQYF.

The chain's CDR3 is CASRNRDTNYEQYF. The CDR3 coding sequence is TGTGCCAGCAGAAACCGGGACACCAACTACGAGCAGTACTTC. The V call is TRBV27, the J call TRBJ2-7, with a tentative D call TRBD1 (6 bases). CDR1 MNHEY and CDR2 SMNVEV come from the germline V gene (reference sequence). This CDR3 region has 14 residues. V was trimmed by 6 bases and J by 3 bases, leaving 15 bases between them.

This clonotype showed up just once. The chain is built from TRBV29-1 and TRBJ2-3; a possible D gene is TRBD2 (5 bases). V lost 8 bases and J 2 bases, leaving 23 bases between the germline ends. The germline V gene has CDR1 SQVTM and CDR2 ANQGSEA. The CDR3 runs 16 residues. CDR3 loop: CSCKNAPLDYTDTQYF. CDR3 coding DNA: TGCAGCTGTAAAAATGCCCCCCTTGACTACACAGATACGCAGTATTTT.

The chain recombines TRBV2 with TRBJ1-1; D is undetermined. Deletions cut 4 bases from V and 9 bases from J, with 12 bases between. This CDR3 has 12 residues. Germline V CDR1 and CDR2: SNHLY, FYNNEI. The CDR3 sequence: CASSGREAKAFF. The CDR3 DNA sequence: TGTGCCAGCAGTGGGAGAGAGGCTAAAGCTTTCTTT.

The V gene is TRBV5-1, the J gene TRBJ2-7; TRBD1 is a possible D gene (5 bases). The V gene lost 4 bases and the J gene lost 2 bases, with 10 bases spanning the gap. The CDR3 extends over 13 amino acids. Germline CDR1 reads SGHRS; CDR2 reads YFSETQ. The CDR3 nucleotides read TGCGCCAGCAGCGCTGGACAACCCTACGAGCAGTACTTC. This sequence encodes CASSAGQPYEQYF.

The rearrangement links TRBV3-1 to TRBJ1-3; D ambiguous. The CDR3 sequence is 15 residues long. Germline V lookup: CDR1 LGHDT, CDR2 YNNKEL (reference sequence). V gave up 4 bases and J gave up 2 bases, with 12 bases separating them. The CDR3 sequence is CASSPWVTTGNTIYF. In DNA, the CDR3 is TGTGCCAGCAGCCCCTGGGTAACAACTGGAAACACCATATATTTT. The full variable domain, rest sourced from reference TRBV3-1 and TRBJ1-3, is DTAVSQTPKYLVTQMGNDKSIKCEQNLGHDTMYWYKQDSKKFLKIMFSYNNKELIINETVPNRFSPKSPDKAHLNLHINSLELGDSAVYFCASSPWVTTGNTIYFGEGSWLTVV.

The rearrangement uses TRBV28 and TRBJ1-5, with D unclear. This CDR3 is built from 15 residues. V was cut by 2 bases and J by 6 bases, with 14 bases left in between. CDR1 MDHEN and CDR2 SYDVKM come from the germline V gene. The CDR3 DNA follows: TGTGCCAGCAGTTTAGAGGTCGATTCCTTTCAGCCCCAGCATTTT. Its protein product is CASSLEVDSFQPQHF.